Described below is a single T cell receptor beta chain sequence and its context. The sample belongs to a study of blood T cell repertoires in COVID-19. The germline V gene has CDR1 SGHVS and CDR2 FNYEAQ. The CDR3 is 16 residues long. V gave up 5 bases and J gave up 2 bases; unmatched junction bases: 6. Profiled with immunoSEQ multiplex PCR; TCRdb holds only in-frame clones, not every one. The sample includes around 200,000 clones, approximately 82% of them seen just once. The receptor comes from a man aged 45-65 years with active or convalescent COVID-19. The J gene is TRBJ2-2, the V gene TRBV7-6, with 9 bases lining up with TRBD1. Specimen: peripheral blood. The CDR3 loop reads CASSPRTGANTGELFF. CDR3 coding DNA: TGTGCCAGCAGCCCGCGGACAGGGGCCAACACCGGGGAGCTGTTTTTT.